The 13 T cell receptor beta chains listed next were all sequenced from one sample in a study of identical twins. Each CDR3 protein is one row after TCRdb ran MiXCR on the 5' RACE reads. The sample shows approximately 700,000 distinct CDR3 sequences, roughly 6% of them seen only once. The sequencing sample was made of naive T cells sorted from blood. Receptor source: a man younger than 35 in good health.

This rearrangement joins TRBV5-5 to TRBJ2-2, with a possible D match to TRBD1 (6 bases). Per germline, CDR1 SGHKS and CDR2 YYEKEE (reference sequence). This CDR3 is built from 15 residues. V was cut by 2 bases and J by 2 bases, with 10 bases left in between. The CDR3 region has the DNA TGTGCCAGCAGCTTTTCACAGGGCAACACCGGGGAGCTGTTTTTT. Translation gives CASSFSQGNTGELFF. Looking up the rest from reference TRBV5-5 and TRBJ2-2 gives the full variable domain: DAGVTQSPTHLIKTRGQQVTLRCSPISGHKSVSWYQQVLGQGPQFIFQYYEKEERGRGNFPDRFSARQFPNYSSELNVNALLLGDSALYLCASSFSQGNTGELFFGEGSRLTVL.

This clonotype was seen many times. V gene TRBV10-3 combines with J gene TRBJ1-1; the D gene is possibly TRBD1 (5 bases). V lost 3 bases and J 4 bases, leaving 9 bases between the germline ends. This CDR3 is 13 amino acids long. Per the germline V gene, CDR1 is ENHRY and CDR2 is SYGVKD. This CDR3 is CAISDPGFTEAFF. The CDR3 DNA is TGTGCCATCAGTGACCCAGGGTTCACTGAAGCTTTCTTT.

The sample holds a few counts of this clonotype. The rearrangement links TRBV9 to TRBJ2-7; D uncertain. V dropped 4 bases and J dropped 2 bases, with 13 bases sitting between them. Germline CDR1 SGDLS, CDR2 YYNGEE. This CDR3 has 14 residues. Here the CDR3 reads CASSIGLPPYEQYF. In DNA form, the CDR3 reads TGTGCCAGCAGCATTGGGTTGCCCCCCTACGAGCAGTACTTC. The full variable domain, completed using reference TRBV9 and TRBJ2-7, is DSGVTQTPKHLITATGQRVTLRCSPRSGDLSVYWYQQSLDQGLQFLIQYYNGEERAKGNILERFSAQQFPDLHSELNLSSLELGDSALYFCASSIGLPPYEQYFGPGTRLTVT.

The chain combines TRBV7-2 with TRBJ2-1, with TRBD2 matching over 7 bases. This CDR3 is built from 15 residues. V lost 4 bases and J lost 8; bases outside the gene matches: 11. CDR1 and CDR2 (germline): SGHTA, FQGNSA. The CDR3 protein is CASSYAGLVSYEQFF. CDR3 in DNA: TGTGCCAGCAGCTACGCCGGACTAGTATCTTATGAGCAGTTCTTC.

The chain combines TRBV5-6 with TRBJ2-1; D remains unclear. The CDR3 covers 12 residues. Trimming took off 0 bases at V and 12 bases at J, with 10 bases between the two ends. Germline loops: CDR1 SGHDT, CDR2 YYEEEE. Here the CDR3 reads CASSLAVGSQFF. The CDR3 nucleotides read TGTGCCAGCAGCTTGGCCGTAGGGTCGCAGTTCTTC.

This clonotype was picked up many times. The gene calls are TRBV12-3 or TRBV12-4 and TRBJ2-7; D unresolved. This CDR3 contains 13 residues. The V end was cut by 5 bases, the J end by 3 bases, with 11 bases between. CDR3 nucleotide sequence: TGTGCCAGCAGTCTCACAGTCAACTACGAGCAGTACTTC. Residues: CASSLTVNYEQYF.

This clonotype was counted between two and nine times. CDR3 region: CASNQGAGELFF. In DNA form, the CDR3 reads TGTGCCAGCAATCAGGGGGCAGGGGAGCTGTTTTTT. The V and J genes are TRBV28 and TRBJ2-2, with 8 bases identical to TRBD1. V dropped 7 bases and J dropped 8; count of bases not matched to a gene: 3. The CDR3 totals 12 residues. In germline, CDR1 is MDHEN, CDR2 SYDVKM.

This clonotype was detected ten times or more. The rearrangement links TRBV6-1 to TRBJ2-7, with TRBD1 identical over 8 bases. CDR1 and CDR2 (germline): MNHNS, SASEGT. Unmatched junction bases numbered 4, after V lost 5 bases and J lost 1 base. The CDR3 loop spans 14 amino acids. CDR3 region: CASSRRTGSYEQYF. The CDR3 DNA is TGTGCCAGCAGTCGGCGGACAGGGTCCTACGAGCAGTACTTC.

This clonotype came up many times. The chain employs TRBV7-8 and TRBJ1-1, with D tentatively TRBD1 (5 bases). Per the germline V gene, CDR1 is SGHVS and CDR2 is FQNEAQ. The CDR3 has 14 residues. V shed 3 bases and J shed 6 bases, with 14 bases lying between them. This CDR3 is CASSFGPQGAEAFF. The CDR3 nucleotides read TGTGCCAGCAGCTTCGGACCGCAGGGCGCTGAAGCTTTCTTT.

This clonotype was counted ten times or more. This chain uses TRBV29-1 with TRBJ1-1; perhaps TRBD1 as D (5 bases). V lost 4 bases, J lost 7 bases, and 13 bases lay in between. Germline V lookup: CDR1 SQVTM, CDR2 ANQGSEA. The CDR3 totals 12 residues. The CDR3 here is CSVAGSGIEAFF. CDR3 bases: TGCAGCGTTGCTGGTTCAGGGATTGAAGCTTTCTTT.

The V gene is TRBV4-1, the J gene TRBJ1-4; D uncertain. This CDR3 has 13 residues. Trimming stripped 1 base from V and 5 bases from J, with 5 bases between. Per the germline V gene, CDR1 is MGHRA and CDR2 is YSYEKL. The CDR3 DNA follows: TGCGCCAGCAGCCAAGTCCGGAATGAAAAACTGTTTTTT. Translated: CASSQVRNEKLFF.

The CDR3 sequence is CASSRAQNYEQYV. In DNA, the CDR3 is TGTGCCAGCAGTCGGGCGCAGAACTACGAGCAGTACGTC. The chain couples TRBV7-8 to TRBJ2-7; D is unresolved. The CDR3 is 13 residues long. V gave up 6 bases and J gave up 3 bases, with 12 bases separating them. Germline V CDR1 and CDR2: SGHVS, FQNEAQ.

The chain links TRBV5-1 to TRBJ2-2, with no clear D. CDR1 and CDR2 (germline): SGHRS, YFSETQ. V dropped 5 bases and J dropped 6 bases, with 23 bases sitting between them. The CDR3 extends over 17 amino acids. CDR3: CASSSTSLPTVAGELFF. The CDR3 coding sequence is TGCGCCAGCAGTTCTACATCACTCCCGACCGTCGCCGGGGAGCTGTTTTTT.